This entry describes one T cell receptor (beta chain). This specimen comes from a study of blood T cell repertoires in COVID-19. Turning to the study itself: Samples came from the United States, Italy and Spain, spanning acute and convalescent COVID-19.

The protocol was immunoSEQ multiplex PCR, while the TCRdb copy is restricted to in-frame clones and leaves out a portion. This sample has about 160,000 clones, with approximately 90% found just once. This sequence originates from a man between 18 and 29 years old with acute or convalescent COVID-19. Specimen: peripheral blood.

The CDR3 here is CASSSDLGQGNTIYF. DNA of the CDR3: TGTGCCAGTAGTTCAGACCTCGGACAAGGGAACACCATATATTTT. The gene calls are TRBV19 and TRBJ1-3, with TRBD1 as a possible D gene (5 bases). The V end was cut by 5 bases, the J end by 7 bases, with 18 bases between. Germline CDR1 reads LNHDA; CDR2 reads SQIVND (reference sequence). The CDR3 covers 15 residues.